This T cell receptor beta chain was sequenced during a study of T cell repertoires in ileal Crohn's disease. Study as a whole: At surgery, about 38% of patients smoked, with median disease duration roughly 7.7 years. General study findings and limits: Compared with non-smokers, active smokers at surgery showed more clonal expansions.

Germline loops: CDR1 MNHEY, CDR2 SMNVEV (reference sequence). CDR3 length: 13 amino acids. Trimming shortened V by 8 bases and J by 1 base, and 11 bases separated the two germline ends. Clones were read by immunoSEQ multiplex PCR, and TCRdb kept only the in-frame ones, dropping some. The table has 15,000 to 20,000 clones, roughly two thirds seen once; the top ten hold roughly 5.5%. This clone was observed a few times. The target antigen is unknown. The sequencing input was ileal tissue. This sequence was found in an adult with Crohn's disease. V gene TRBV27 combines with J gene TRBJ1-2; the D is unclear. CDR3 amino acids: CASAPGSNYGYTF. DNA of the CDR3: TGTGCCAGCGCACCTGGCAGTAACTATGGCTACACCTTC.